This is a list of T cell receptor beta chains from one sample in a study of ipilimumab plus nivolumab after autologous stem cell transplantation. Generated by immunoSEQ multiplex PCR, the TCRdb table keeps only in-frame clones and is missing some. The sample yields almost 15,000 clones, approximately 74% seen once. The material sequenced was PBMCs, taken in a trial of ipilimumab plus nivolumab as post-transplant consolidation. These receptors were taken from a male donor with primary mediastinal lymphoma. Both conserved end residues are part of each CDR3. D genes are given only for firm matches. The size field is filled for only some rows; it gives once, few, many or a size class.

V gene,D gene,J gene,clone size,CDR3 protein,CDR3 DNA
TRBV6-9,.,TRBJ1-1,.,CASSYSVAGFMNTEAFF,TGTGCCAGCAGTTATTCGGTGGCAGGCTTCATGAACACTGAAGCTTTCTTT
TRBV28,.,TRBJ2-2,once,CASSTGTGELFF,TGTGCCAGCAGTACAGGGACCGGGGAGCTGTTTTTT
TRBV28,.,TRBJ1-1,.,CASSSQQGRPEAFF,TGTGCCAGCAGTTCGCAACAGGGAAGACCTGAAGCTTTCTTT
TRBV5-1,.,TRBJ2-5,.,CASSLGSAQETQYF,TGCGCCAGCAGCTTGGGTAGCGCTCAAGAGACCCAGTACTTC
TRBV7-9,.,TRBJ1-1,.,CASSLGGGLAEAFF,TGTGCCAGCAGCTTAGGTGGGGGCCTGGCTGAAGCTTTCTTT
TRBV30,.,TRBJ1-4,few,CAWSKGTVEKLFF,TGTGCCTGGAGCAAAGGAACAGTTGAAAAACTGTTTTTT
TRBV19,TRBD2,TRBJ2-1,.,CASSPTSGAPFF,TGTGCCAGTAGTCCGACTAGCGGGGCGCCGTTCTTC
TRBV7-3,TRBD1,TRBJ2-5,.,CASSLIRSGGLETQYF,TGTGCCAGCAGCTTAATCCGGTCAGGGGGTCTGGAGACCCAGTACTTC
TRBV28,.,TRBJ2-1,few,CASSLREGGGAKKVNEQFF,TGTGCCAGCAGTTTAAGGGAGGGAGGGGGAGCCAAGAAGGTTAATGAGCAGTTCTTC
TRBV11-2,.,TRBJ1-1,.,CASSEQHMNTEAFF,TGTGCCAGCAGCGAGCAGCACATGAACACTGAAGCTTTCTTT
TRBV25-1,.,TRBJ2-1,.,CASSEDWTSYNEQFF,TGTGCCAGCAGTGAGGACTGGACCTCCTACAATGAGCAGTTCTTC
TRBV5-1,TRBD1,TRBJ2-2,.,CASSPGQGTGELFF,TGCGCCAGCAGCCCCGGACAGGGGACCGGGGAGCTGTTTTTT
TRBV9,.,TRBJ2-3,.,CASSVGIADTQYF,TGTGCCAGCAGCGTAGGTATAGCAGATACGCAGTATTTT
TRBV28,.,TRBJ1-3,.,CASSPTGTLLKGSGNTIYF,TGTGCCAGCAGTCCTACCGGGACTCTCCTTAAGGGGTCTGGAAACACCATATATTTT
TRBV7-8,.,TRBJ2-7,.,CASSIRWDLGEQYF,TGTGCCAGCAGCATAAGATGGGACCTGGGGGAGCAGTACTTC
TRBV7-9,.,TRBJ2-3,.,CASSRPSDTQYF,TGTGCCAGCAGTCGACCCTCCGATACGCAGTATTTT
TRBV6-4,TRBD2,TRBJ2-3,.,CASSPSGGDTQYF,TGTGCCAGCAGCCCGTCGGGGGGTGATACGCAGTATTTT
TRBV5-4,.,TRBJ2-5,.,CASSSRRQQETQYF,TGTGCCAGCAGCTCCAGGAGGCAGCAAGAGACCCAGTACTTC
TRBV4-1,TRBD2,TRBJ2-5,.,CASSQDPTGTSGQTQYF,TGCGCCAGCAGCCAAGACCCAACCGGGACTAGCGGACAGACCCAGTACTTC
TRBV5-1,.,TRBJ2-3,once,CASSPTGMSTDTQYF,TGCGCCAGCAGCCCAACGGGGATGAGCACAGATACGCAGTATTTT
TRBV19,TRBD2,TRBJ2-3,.,CASSPRLAGAADTQYF,TGTGCCAGTAGTCCAAGACTAGCGGGAGCGGCAGATACGCAGTATTTT
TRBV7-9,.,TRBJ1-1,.,CASSLVSWAETEAFF,TGTGCCAGCAGCTTGGTAAGTTGGGCGGAAACTGAAGCTTTCTTT
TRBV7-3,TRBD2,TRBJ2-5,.,CASSPRLAGVETQYF,TGTGCCAGCAGCCCACGACTAGCGGGAGTGGAGACCCAGTACTTC
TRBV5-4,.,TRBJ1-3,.,CASSLVGVTGNTIYF,TGTGCCAGCAGCTTAGTGGGGGTAACTGGAAACACCATATATTTT
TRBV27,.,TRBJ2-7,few,CASSLRGGEQYF,TGTGCCAGCAGCCTGAGGGGGGGCGAGCAGTACTTC
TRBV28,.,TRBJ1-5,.,CASRDTGGQPQHF,TGTGCCAGCAGGGACACTGGAGGCCAGCCCCAGCATTTT